In its sample, the clone carrying this T cell receptor beta chain was seen a few times. Its antigen remains unknown. Tagging with unique molecular identifiers was applied to individual cDNA molecules. In TCRdb, the 5' RACE reads were re-called with MiXCR into one record per CDR3 protein. The sample has under 40,000 distinct CDR3 sequences; about 5.8% are singletons. The data stem from a study of early T cells in non-severe SARS-CoV-2 infection. Study-level background: Chains were not paired, and sequencing was done on bulk RNA from unsorted whole blood. Study outcomes and limitations: There was a bias toward anti-spike CD8 responses in VDJdb matching, which missed private and CD4 specificities.

Germline CDR1 and CDR2: DFQATT and SNEGSKA (reference sequence). This CDR3 is 14 amino acids long. V trimming: 2 bases; J trimming: 8 bases; junction bases outside the gene matches: 4. Sequences were obtained from whole blood. The sequence came from an adult who was a healthcare worker with PCR-confirmed SARS-CoV-2 infection or an uninfected control (not recorded which). This chain joins TRBV20-1 and TRBJ1-6; 9 nucleotides agree with TRBD1. The CDR3 here is CSARRGTGHSPLHF. Here the CDR3 DNA reads TGCAGTGCTAGACGCGGGACAGGGCATTCACCCCTCCACTTT.